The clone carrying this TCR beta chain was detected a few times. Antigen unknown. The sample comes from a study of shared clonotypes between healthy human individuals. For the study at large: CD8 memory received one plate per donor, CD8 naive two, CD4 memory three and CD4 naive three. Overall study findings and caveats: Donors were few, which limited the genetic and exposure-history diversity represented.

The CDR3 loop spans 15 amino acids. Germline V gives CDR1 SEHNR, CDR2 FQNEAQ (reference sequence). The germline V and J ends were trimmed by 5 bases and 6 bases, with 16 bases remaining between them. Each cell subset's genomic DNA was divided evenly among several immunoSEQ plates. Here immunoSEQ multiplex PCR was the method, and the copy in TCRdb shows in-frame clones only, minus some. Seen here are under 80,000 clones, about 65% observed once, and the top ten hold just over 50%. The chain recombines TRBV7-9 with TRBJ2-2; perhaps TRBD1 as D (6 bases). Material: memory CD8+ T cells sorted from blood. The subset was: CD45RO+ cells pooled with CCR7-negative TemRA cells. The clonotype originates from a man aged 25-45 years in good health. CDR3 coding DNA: TGTGCCAGCAGCCAGGGGTCCAGGGCCCCCGGGGAGCTGTTTTTT. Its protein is CASSQGSRAPGELFF.